This TCR beta chain was documented in a study of identical twins. Each CDR3 protein gets one entry after TCRdb re-called the 5' RACE reads with MiXCR. The data contain 650,000 to 750,000 distinct CDR3 sequences, around 20% of them singletons. With 4 bases removed from V and 3 bases from J, the gap between germline ends came to 15 bases. Germline V gene sequence: CDR1 MGHDK, CDR2 SYGVNS. This CDR3 has 15 residues. This sample also appeared in a second study, on T cells expressing NK-cell markers. That report adds: HCMV serostatus: seven of eight sequenced donors positive, one negative. Four donors showed these clonotypes also leading the CD3+CD56-NKG2C+ fraction.

This receptor was taken from a young woman in good health. The chain carries TRBV25-1 and TRBJ2-5; D could derive from TRBD1 or TRBD2 (5 bases each). Sequenced input: PBMCs. CDR3 sequence (DNA): TGTGCCAGCAGTGCGGGACGCGGCGCTAAAGAGACCCAGTACTTC. Amino acid sequence: CASSAGRGAKETQYF.